The source of this TCR beta chain is a study of blood T cell repertoires in COVID-19. Across the whole study: Collection of acute and convalescent COVID-19 samples took place in the United States, Italy and Spain.

The CDR3 runs to 18 residues. The germline V and J ends were trimmed by 0 bases and 4 bases, with 18 bases remaining between them. From germline, CDR1 is LGHNA and CDR2 YNFKEQ. Method: immunoSEQ multiplex PCR; TCRdb's copy keeps in-frame clones and lacks some. Of some 70,000 clones listed, about 70% are singletons. The TCR comes from a man between 60 and 70 years old with acute or convalescent COVID-19. This chain joins TRBV4-2 and TRBJ2-2; perhaps TRBD2 as D (5 bases). The material sequenced was peripheral blood. CDR3 sequence: CASSQEGGPRGLTGELFF. The CDR3 DNA sequence: TGTGCCAGCAGCCAAGAAGGCGGGCCGCGAGGTCTCACCGGGGAGCTGTTTTTT.